This section outlines one TCR beta chain sequence together with its context. Its antigen is currently unknown. The V segment lost 3 bases and the J segment 3 bases; nucleotides outside the gene matches: 5. This CDR3 contains 15 residues. CDR1 is MNHNS and CDR2 is SASEGT in the germline V gene. Using a J-beta primer mix together with a sample-barcoded 5' primer, a second PCR was run for about 6 to 11 cycles. Each CDR3 protein is one row after TCRdb ran MiXCR on the 5' RACE reads. The data contain roughly 680,000 distinct CDR3 sequences, around half of them seen just once; the ten biggest clones take up roughly 34%. This record belongs to a study of blood T cells in healthy people across ages. Study-level points and caveats: Possibly, changes in expanded clonotypes were confounded because donor CMV status was unknown. Naive T cell percentage and TCR beta diversity correlated strongly.

Sequencing was performed on blood. This TCR was sampled from an older woman in good health. The rearrangement links TRBV6-1 to TRBJ2-5, with 9 bases lining up with TRBD1. The CDR3 sequence is CASSDRGTGKETQYF. The CDR3 DNA sequence: TGTGCCAGCAGTGATCGAGGGACAGGGAAAGAGACCCAGTACTTC.